The next 2 T cell receptor beta chains were all read from a single sample in a study of human T cells and chemical hapten exposure. MiXCR, run by TCRdb on the RACE reads, gives a single entry per CDR3 protein. Of about 54,000 distinct CDR3 sequences in the sample, 9.5% to 10% were seen once. The time point here: patch test 2, 6 weeks after DPC sensitization. Described treatment: therapeutic diphenylcyclopropenone sensitization with weekly scalp DPC. The sample was whole blood, taken in connection with sensitization to the hapten diphenylcyclopropenone (DPC). The receptors originated from a woman aged 45 to 65 with alopecia areata. Some clones in this sample may be carry-over from other donors' samples.

This clonotype has at least ten counts. This rearrangement joins TRBV29-1 to TRBJ2-2; TRBD1 might be the D (6 bases). The V gene lost 6 bases and the J gene lost 1 base, with 12 bases spanning the gap. This CDR3 has 14 amino acids. In germline, CDR1 is SQVTM, CDR2 ANQGSEA. CDR3 nucleotides: TGCAGCGTGCACCAGGGGAAGAACACCGGGGAGCTGTTTTTT. Its protein product is CSVHQGKNTGELFF.

Many counts were recorded for this clonotype. CDR3 DNA: TGCAGCGCACAACGTGGTATAACTGAAGCTTTCTTT. Protein product: CSAQRGITEAFF. The chain has TRBV29-1 and TRBJ1-1, with D uncertain. The CDR3 contains 12 residues. Trimming removed 7 bases at V and 5 bases at J, with 14 bases between. CDR1 and CDR2 from the germline V gene are SQVTM and ANQGSEA.